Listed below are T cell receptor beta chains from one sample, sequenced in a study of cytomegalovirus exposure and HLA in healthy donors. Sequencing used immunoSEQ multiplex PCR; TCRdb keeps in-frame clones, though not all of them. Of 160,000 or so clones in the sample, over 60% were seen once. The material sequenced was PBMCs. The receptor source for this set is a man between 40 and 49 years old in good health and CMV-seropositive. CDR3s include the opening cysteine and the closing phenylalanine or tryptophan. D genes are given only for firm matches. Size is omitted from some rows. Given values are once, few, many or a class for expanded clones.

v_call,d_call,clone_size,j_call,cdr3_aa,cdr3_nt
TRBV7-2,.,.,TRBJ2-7,CASSLWGDEQYF,TGTGCCAGCAGCTTATGGGGGGACGAGCAGTACTTC
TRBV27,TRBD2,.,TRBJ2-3,CASRPLAGEGTDTQYF,TGTGCCAGCAGACCACTAGCGGGAGAAGGCACAGATACGCAGTATTTT
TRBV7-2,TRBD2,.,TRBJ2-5,CASSLASGLAGVGETQYF,TGTGCCAGCAGCTTAGCATCGGGACTAGCGGGAGTAGGGGAGACCCAGTACTTC
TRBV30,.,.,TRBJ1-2,CAWSVYNYGYTF,TGTGCCTGGAGTGTTTATAACTATGGCTACACCTTC
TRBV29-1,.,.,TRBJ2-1,CSVVLNEQFF,TGCAGCGTCGTACTCAATGAGCAGTTCTTC
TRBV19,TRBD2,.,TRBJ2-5,CASSTWTSGSETQYF,TGTGCCAGTAGTACCTGGACTAGCGGGAGTGAGACCCAGTACTTC
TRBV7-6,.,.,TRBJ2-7,CASSPGSGSQYF,TGTGCCAGCAGCCCCGGGAGTGGATCTCAGTACTTC
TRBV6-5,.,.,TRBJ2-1,CASSYFVGSSYNEQFF,TGTGCCAGCAGTTACTTTGTCGGGAGCTCCTACAATGAGCAGTTCTTC
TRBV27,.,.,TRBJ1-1,CASSFEKGGVNTEAFF,TGTGCCAGCAGTTTCGAGAAGGGGGGGGTGAACACTGAAGCTTTCTTT
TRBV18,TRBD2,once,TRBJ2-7,CASSPASGDNEQYF,TGTGCCAGCTCACCGGCTAGCGGAGACAACGAGCAGTACTTC
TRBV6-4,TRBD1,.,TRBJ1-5,CASSFYDRDSNQPQHF,TGTGCCAGCAGTTTTTACGACAGGGATAGCAATCAGCCCCAGCATTTT
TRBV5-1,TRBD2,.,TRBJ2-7,CASSLGLAGARSYEQYF,TGCGCCAGCAGCTTGGGGCTAGCGGGAGCACGCTCCTACGAGCAGTACTTC
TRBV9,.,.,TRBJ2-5,CASSVAGSSASPNQETQYF,TGTGCCAGCAGCGTAGCAGGGTCTAGCGCCTCTCCCAATCAAGAGACCCAGTACTTC
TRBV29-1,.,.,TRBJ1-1,CSGGGGVNTEAFF,TGCAGCGGTGGGGGAGGCGTAAACACTGAAGCTTTCTTT
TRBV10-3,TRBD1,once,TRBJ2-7,CAISESGGAKEQYF,TGTGCCATCAGTGAGTCAGGGGGCGCGAAGGAGCAGTACTTC
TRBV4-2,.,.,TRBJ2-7,CASSLTSYEQYF,TGTGCCAGCAGCTTAACTAGCTACGAGCAGTACTTC
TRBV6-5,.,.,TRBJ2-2,CASSYGGRGGGELFF,TGTGCCAGCAGTTACGGCGGGAGAGGGGGCGGGGAGCTGTTTTTT
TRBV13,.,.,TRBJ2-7,CASSTDGTRYEQYF,TGTGCCAGCAGCACCGACGGGACACGCTACGAGCAGTACTTC
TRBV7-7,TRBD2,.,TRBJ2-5,CASSPTPGGGIQETQYF,TGTGCCAGCAGCCCCACACCGGGGGGAGGGATCCAAGAGACCCAGTACTTC
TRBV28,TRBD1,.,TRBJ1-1,CSHGTGGGAFF,TGTTCCCACGGGACAGGGGGCGGCGCTTTCTTT
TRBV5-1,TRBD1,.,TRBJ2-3,CAGRPGQDTDTQYF,TGCGCCGGACGTCCGGGACAGGACACAGATACGCAGTATTTT
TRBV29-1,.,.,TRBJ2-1,CSVSEGLDNEQFF,TGCAGCGTTTCAGAGGGATTGGACAATGAGCAGTTCTTC
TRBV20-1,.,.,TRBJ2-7,CSASDSYEQYF,TGCAGTGCCTCGGACAGCTACGAGCAGTACTTC
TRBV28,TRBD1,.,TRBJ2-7,CASSPPDRPPTAEQYF,TGTGCCAGCAGTCCACCGGACAGGCCCCCCACGGCTGAGCAGTACTTC
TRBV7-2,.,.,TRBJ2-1,CASSPGATAYNEQLF,TGTGCCAGCAGCCCAGGGGCCACGGCCTACAATGAGCAGCTCTTC
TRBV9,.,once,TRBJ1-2,CASSVGGRGGDGYTF,TGTGCCAGCAGCGTCGGCGGTCGGGGGGGGGATGGCTACACCTTC
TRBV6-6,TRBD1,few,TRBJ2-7,CASSTGTDSSYEQYF,TGTGCCAGCAGTACAGGGACAGATTCCTCCTACGAGCAGTACTTC
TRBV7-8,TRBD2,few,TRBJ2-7,CASSPSGGAGGYEQYF,TGTGCCAGCAGCCCTTCAGGGGGAGCGGGAGGGTACGAGCAGTACTTC
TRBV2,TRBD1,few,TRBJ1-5,CASSEDRGDQPQHF,TGTGCCAGCAGTGAAGACAGGGGTGATCAGCCCCAGCATTTT
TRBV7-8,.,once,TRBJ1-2,CASSRTGIGYGYTF,TGTGCCAGCAGCCGCACAGGGATAGGCTATGGCTACACCTTC
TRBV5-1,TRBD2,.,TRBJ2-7,CASRPNAGGSYEQYF,TGCGCCAGCAGACCGAATGCGGGGGGATCCTACGAGCAGTACTTC
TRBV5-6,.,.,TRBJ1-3,CASSWRSGALDTIYF,TGTGCCAGCAGCTGGAGGTCAGGGGCTTTGGACACCATATATTTT
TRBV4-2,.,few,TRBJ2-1,CASSQDRVYNEQFF,TGTGCCAGCAGCCAAGATCGTGTATACAATGAGCAGTTCTTC
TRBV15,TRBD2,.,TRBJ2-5,CATSRDEGAGGQETQYF,TGTGCCACCAGCAGAGATGAGGGGGCGGGAGGGCAAGAGACCCAGTACTTC
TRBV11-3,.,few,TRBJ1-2,CASSLSGTPTYGYTF,TGTGCCAGCAGCCTCTCCGGGACTCCCACCTATGGCTACACCTTC
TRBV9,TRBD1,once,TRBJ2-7,CASSVGTGRPYEQYF,TGTGCCAGCAGCGTCGGGACAGGGAGGCCCTACGAGCAGTACTTC
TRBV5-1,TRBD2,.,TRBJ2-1,CASRLQAGGSSYNEQFF,TGCGCCAGCAGATTACAAGCGGGAGGCAGCTCCTACAATGAGCAGTTCTTC
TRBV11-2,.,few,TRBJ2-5,CASSLTAQETQYF,TGTGCCAGCAGCTTGACAGCACAAGAGACCCAGTACTTC
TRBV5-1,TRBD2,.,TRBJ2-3,CASSLPSGSPTSTDTQYF,TGCGCCAGCAGTCTCCCGAGCGGGAGCCCCACGAGCACAGATACGCAGTATTTT
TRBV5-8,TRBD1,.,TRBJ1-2,CASSRQGNYGYTF,TGTGCCAGCAGCCGACAGGGGAACTATGGCTACACCTTC
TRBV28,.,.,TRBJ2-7,CASSGTPYEQYF,TGTGCCAGCTCCGGGACACCCTACGAGCAGTACTTC
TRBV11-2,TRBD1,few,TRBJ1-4,CASSLAGDSSHVF,TGTGCCAGCAGCTTAGCCGGGGACAGCTCACACGTCTTT
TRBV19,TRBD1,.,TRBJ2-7,CASSPGTGAPEQYF,TGTGCCAGTAGTCCCGGGACAGGGGCCCCTGAGCAGTACTTC
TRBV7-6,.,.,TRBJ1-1,CASSQDRNTEAFF,TGTGCCAGCAGCCAGGACAGGAACACTGAAGCTTTCTTT
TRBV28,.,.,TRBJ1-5,CASRAIGQGNQPQHF,TGTGCCAGCAGGGCAATTGGGCAGGGTAATCAGCCCCAGCATTTT
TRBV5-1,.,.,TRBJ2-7,CASSPTAGIQEQYF,TGCGCCAGCAGCCCGACGGCGGGGATACAGGAGCAGTACTTC
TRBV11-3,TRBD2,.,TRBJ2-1,CASSLLASGSNEQFF,TGTGCCAGCAGCCTCTTGGCCAGCGGGAGCAATGAGCAGTTCTTC
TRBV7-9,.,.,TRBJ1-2,CASSLSRYGNYGYTF,TGTGCCAGCAGCTTAAGCCGCTACGGTAACTATGGCTACACCTTC
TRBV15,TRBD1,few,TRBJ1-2,CATSRDHQTGGLGYTF,TGTGCCACCAGCAGAGATCACCAGACAGGGGGACTTGGCTACACCTTC
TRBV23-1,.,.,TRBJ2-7,CASSQSPRYSYEQYF,TGCGCCAGCAGTCAATCCCCGAGATACAGCTACGAGCAGTACTTC
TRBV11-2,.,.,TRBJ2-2,CASVRDYTGELFF,TGTGCCAGCGTCAGGGATTACACCGGGGAGCTGTTTTTT
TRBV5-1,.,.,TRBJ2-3,CASSLATALTDTQYF,TGCGCCAGCAGCTTGGCAACAGCCCTCACAGATACGCAGTATTTT
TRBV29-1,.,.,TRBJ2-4,CSVSLGGVRNSQYF,TGCAGCGTTTCCCTCGGGGGAGTACGAAACAGTCAGTACTTC
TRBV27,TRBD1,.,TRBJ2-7,CASSDRALSYEQYF,TGTGCCAGCAGTGACAGGGCCCTCTCCTACGAGCAGTACTTC